This T cell receptor beta chain derives from a study of T cell repertoires in cytomegalovirus infection. Study background: Indications came from public TCR beta signatures; they pointed to CMV infection and to a matching HLA type.

This clonotype was recorded many times. Its antigen is currently unknown. Via MiXCR, TCRdb re-called the reads, giving one row per CDR3 protein. This table has fewer than 550,000 distinct CDR3 sequences, about 11% appearing once. Broader study findings: Identification of carriers of CMV plus the relevant HLA was achieved through cumulative public TCR beta family frequency. Ex vivo, HLA-C-restricted CMV-specific TCR beta clonotypes prevailed over the rest of the response.

What was sequenced was PBMCs. This sequence originates from a human donor in good health (CMV status not recorded). Some clones in this sample may be carry-over from other donors' samples.

CDR3 protein: CASSLRTGWVKEQYF. CDR3 nucleotides: TGTGCCAGCAGTTTACGGACAGGGTGGGTAAAGGAGCAGTACTTC. The V and J genes are TRBV12-3 or TRBV12-4 and TRBJ2-7; 8 bases match TRBD1. The CDR3 has 15 amino acids. V gave up 2 bases and J gave up 7 bases; unmatched junction bases: 10.